The 8 T cell receptor beta chains presented below share a single source sample, sequenced in a study of PD-1 blockade in classical Hodgkin lymphoma. Repertoires were generated with immunoSEQ multiplex PCR, while TCRdb's copy carries only in-frame clones and drops some. The sample lists roughly 150,000 clones; nearly 80% were seen once. Following autologous stem cell transplantation, relapse occurred in every patient, and exposure to brentuximab vedotin varied. The starting material was peripheral blood mononuclear cells (PBMCs), obtained before the second cycle of nivolumab. Every receptor here comes from a human donor with classical Hodgkin lymphoma.

The gene calls are TRBV7-3 and TRBJ2-2; D is unresolved. Germline-derived CDR1 and CDR2 are SGHTA and FQGTGA. The CDR3 totals 19 residues. Between the trimmed V and J ends, which lost 5 bases and 1 base, there was a span of 23 bases. The CDR3: CASSPNIVSAPLNTGELFF. The CDR3 bases are TGTGCCAGCAGCCCCAATATAGTATCGGCCCCCCTGAACACCGGGGAGCTGTTTTTT. Drawing the rest from reference TRBV7-3 and TRBJ2-2, the complete variable domain is GAGVSQTPSNKVTEKGKYVELRCDPISGHTALYWYRQSLGQGPEFLIYFQGTGAADDSGLPNDRFFAVRPEGSVSTLKIQRTERGDSAVYLCASSPNIVSAPLNTGELFFGEGSRLTVL.

The chain employs TRBV2 and TRBJ1-2, with a weak D call TRBD1 (6 bases). The CDR3 length is 13 residues. CDR1 SNHLY and CDR2 FYNNEI come from the germline V gene. V shed 4 bases and J shed 7 bases, with 13 bases lying between them. The CDR3 DNA reads as TGTGCCAGCAGTGCAACAGGGTGGGGTGGCTACACCTTC. Its translation: CASSATGWGGYTF.

The rearrangement uses TRBV23-1 and TRBJ2-2; no firm D call. TRBV23-1 counts as an open reading frame of uncertain function. The germline V and J ends were trimmed by 0 bases and 3 bases, with 14 bases remaining between them. This CDR3 spans 17 amino acids. DNA of the CDR3: TGCGCCAGCAGTCAATCGAATACACCCTGGGACACCGGGGAGCTGTTTTTT. Its translation: CASSQSNTPWDTGELFF.

The rearrangement uses TRBV6-6 and TRBJ1-1, with 7 nucleotides matching TRBD1. V trimming: 2 bases; J trimming: 4 bases; junction bases outside the gene matches: 1. Germline loops: CDR1 MNHNY, CDR2 SVGAGI (reference sequence). The CDR3 consists of 13 residues. CDR3 region: CASSYRGPTEAFF. The CDR3 nucleotides read TGTGCCAGCAGTTACAGGGGGCCCACTGAAGCTTTCTTT.

This clone showed up just a few times. The chain recombines TRBV6-6 with TRBJ1-5, with 10 bases identical to TRBD1. This CDR3 is built from 16 residues. The V gene end was trimmed by 6 bases and the J gene end by 5 bases; junction bases not matched to a gene: 10. Germline CDR1 is MNHNY and CDR2 is SVGAGI (reference sequence). The CDR3 nucleotides are TGTGCCAGCAGCCCACACGGGACAGGGGATTATCAGCCCCAGCATTTT. Translation gives CASSPHGTGDYQPQHF.

On this clone: The identical CDR3 is also encoded by other nucleotide sequences in the sample. The chain employs TRBV6-5 and TRBJ1-5; D is possibly TRBD1 (5 bases). Germline V gives CDR1 MNHEY, CDR2 SVGAGI. The ends were cut back, 2 bases at V and 3 bases at J, with 5 bases in the middle. This CDR3 spans 13 amino acids. Here the CDR3 reads CASSYGANQPQHF. The CDR3 bases are TGTGCCAGCAGTTACGGGGCCAATCAGCCCCAGCATTTT.

The DNA for the CDR3 is TGTGCCAGCGTAAGGGGTGGGGACTACTACGAGCAGTACTTC. This translates into CASVRGGDYYEQYF. This sequence joins TRBV6-5 and TRBJ2-7; 7 nucleotides match TRBD2. Germline V lookup: CDR1 MNHEY, CDR2 SVGAGI. J was trimmed by 3 bases and V by 8 bases; bases with no gene match: 10. This CDR3 region has 14 residues.

This clone was recorded many times. The rearrangement uses TRBV7-2 and TRBJ1-5, with D maybe TRBD1 (6 bases). The germline V and J ends were trimmed by 1 base and 7 bases, with 11 bases remaining between them. Germline CDR1 SGHTA, CDR2 FQGNSA. This CDR3 comprises 14 residues. This CDR3 is CASSLGGAGQPQHF. The CDR3 coding sequence is TGTGCCAGCAGCTTAGGGGGGGCTGGACAGCCCCAGCATTTT.